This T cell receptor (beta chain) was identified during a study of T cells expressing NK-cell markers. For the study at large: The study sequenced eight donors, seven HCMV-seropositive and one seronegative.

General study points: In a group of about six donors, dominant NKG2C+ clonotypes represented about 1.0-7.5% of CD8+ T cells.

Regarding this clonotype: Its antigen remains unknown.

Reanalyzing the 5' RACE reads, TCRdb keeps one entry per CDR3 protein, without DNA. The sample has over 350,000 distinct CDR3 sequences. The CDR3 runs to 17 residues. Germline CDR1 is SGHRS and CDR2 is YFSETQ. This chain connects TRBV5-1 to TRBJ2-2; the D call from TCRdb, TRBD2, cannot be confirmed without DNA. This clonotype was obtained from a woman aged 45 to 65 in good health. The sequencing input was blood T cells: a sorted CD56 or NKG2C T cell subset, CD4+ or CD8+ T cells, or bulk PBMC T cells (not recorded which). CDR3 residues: CASSLAGTLTNTGELFF.